Each of the 4 T cell receptor beta chains below was sequenced from the same sample in a study of blood T cell repertoires in COVID-19. Libraries were prepared by immunoSEQ multiplex PCR; TCRdb keeps only in-frame clonotypes and omits some of them. The sample lists some 120,000 clones; approximately 90% were seen once. Sequenced: peripheral blood. Receptor source: a human donor with active COVID-19. The donor label of this sample is uncertain.

The chain uses TRBV20-1 and TRBJ1-6; the match to TRBD1 covers 7 bases. This CDR3 contains 15 residues. Trimming cost V 3 bases and J 9 bases; bases outside gene matches: 11. The germline V gene encodes CDR1 DFQATT and CDR2 SNEGSKA (reference sequence). CDR3 coding DNA: TGCAGTGCTAGTTCACCGAGACAGGGCGGTTCACCCCTCCACTTT. Its translation: CSASSPRQGGSPLHF.

This chain connects TRBV7-6 to TRBJ2-5, with 11 bases matching TRBD2. V gave up 4 bases and J gave up 5 bases; unmatched junction bases: 9. The CDR3 has 16 residues. Germline CDR1 is SGHVS and CDR2 is FNYEAQ. CDR3 in DNA: TGTGCCAGCAGCTACACTAGCGGGGGAACCAGGGAGACCCAGTACTTC. Its translation is CASSYTSGGTRETQYF.

The J gene is TRBJ1-1, the V gene TRBV13, with TRBD1 as a possible D gene (6 bases). The CDR3 sequence is 15 residues long. CDR1 PRHDT and CDR2 FYEKMQ come from the germline V gene (reference sequence). Trimming cost V 2 bases and J 0 bases, with 10 bases left between them. CDR3: CASSLPRGLNTEAFF. Here the CDR3 DNA reads TGTGCCAGCAGCTTACCCAGGGGATTGAACACTGAAGCTTTCTTT. Based on the CDR3 plus reference TRBV13 and TRBJ1-1, the full variable domain is AAGVIQSPRHLIKEKRETATLKCYPIPRHDTVYWYQQGPGQDPQFLISFYEKMQSDKGSIPDRFSAQQFSDYHSELNMSSLELGDSALYFCASSLPRGLNTEAFFGQGTRLTVV.

The chain joins TRBV7-2 to TRBJ2-5; 10 bases are shared with TRBD1. V gave up 5 bases and J gave up 4 bases; unmatched junction bases: 7. Germline V CDR1 and CDR2: SGHTA, FQGNSA. The CDR3 is made up of 15 amino acids. The CDR3 DNA follows: TGTGCCAGCAGCCGTGGACAGGGGGAGGGAGAGACCCAGTACTTC. It yields the protein CASSRGQGEGETQYF.